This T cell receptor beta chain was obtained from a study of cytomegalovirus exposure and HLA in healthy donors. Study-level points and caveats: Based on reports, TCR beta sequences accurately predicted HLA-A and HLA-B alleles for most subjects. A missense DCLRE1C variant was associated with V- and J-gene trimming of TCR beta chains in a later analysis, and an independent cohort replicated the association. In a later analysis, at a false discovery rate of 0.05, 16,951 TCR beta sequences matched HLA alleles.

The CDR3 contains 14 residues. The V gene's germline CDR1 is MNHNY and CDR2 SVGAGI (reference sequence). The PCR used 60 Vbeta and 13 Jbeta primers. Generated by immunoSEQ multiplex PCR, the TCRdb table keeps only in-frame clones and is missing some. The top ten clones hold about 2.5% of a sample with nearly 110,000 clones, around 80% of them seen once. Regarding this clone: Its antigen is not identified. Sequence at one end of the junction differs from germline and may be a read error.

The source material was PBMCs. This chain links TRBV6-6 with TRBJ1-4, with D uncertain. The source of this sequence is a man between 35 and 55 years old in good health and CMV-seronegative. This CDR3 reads CASSPLWSGEKLFF. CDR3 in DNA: TGTGCCAGCAGTCCACTGTGGAGCGGGGAAAAATTGTTTTTT.